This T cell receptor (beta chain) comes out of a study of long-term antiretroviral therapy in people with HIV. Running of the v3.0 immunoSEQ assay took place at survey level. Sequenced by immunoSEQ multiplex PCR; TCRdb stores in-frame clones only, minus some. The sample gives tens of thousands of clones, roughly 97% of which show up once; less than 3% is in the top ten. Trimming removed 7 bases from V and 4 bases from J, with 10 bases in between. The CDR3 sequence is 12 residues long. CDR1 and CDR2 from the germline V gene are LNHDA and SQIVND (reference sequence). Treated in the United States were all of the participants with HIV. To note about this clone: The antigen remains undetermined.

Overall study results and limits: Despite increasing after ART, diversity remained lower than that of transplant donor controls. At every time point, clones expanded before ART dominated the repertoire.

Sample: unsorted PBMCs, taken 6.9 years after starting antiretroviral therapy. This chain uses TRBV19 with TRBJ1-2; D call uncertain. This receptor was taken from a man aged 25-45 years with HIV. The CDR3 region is CASKQQSYGYTF. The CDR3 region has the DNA TGTGCCAGTAAGCAACAGAGCTATGGCTACACCTTC.